The next 27 T cell receptor beta chains were all read from a single sample in a study of spatial heterogeneity in lung cancer. Study-wide results and limits: Mutation counts in tumors were tracked by counts of expanded intratumoral alpha and beta TCRs.

Documented time point: sample taken at primary tumor resection. Antigens of these TCRs are unknown. TCRdb called the 5' RACE reads again in MiXCR, with one record for every CDR3 protein. The data show around 18,000 distinct CDR3 sequences, with around 5.5% seen just once and 9% to 12% held by the top ten. The sequencing used lung tumor tissue, collected at surgery. The receptors here all came from a female donor with early-stage non-small cell lung cancer.

Points on this clonotype: A read error may explain this, as a much larger clone is one base away. Found in a library prepared for alpha chains, this beta chain is an off-target read, and its abundance has little meaning. CDR3 sequence reads: CTSSQESAGAGELFF. The CDR3, as DNA: TGTACCAGCAGCCAAGAGTCCGCGGGCGCCGGGGAGCTGTTTTTT. The V and J genes are TRBV3-1 and TRBJ2-2; a weak D match, TRBD2 (5 bases). CDR1 and CDR2 (germline): LGHDT, YNNKEL (reference sequence). This CDR3 contains 15 residues.

In its sample, this clonotype is medium-sized. This beta chain lies outside the target of a library built for alpha chains; its clone size means little. The chain combines TRBV29-1 with TRBJ2-3; perhaps TRBD1 as D (6 bases). This CDR3 is built from 14 residues. The V and J ends lost 6 bases and 0 bases respectively, with 13 bases between them. Germline assignment: CDR1 SQVTM and CDR2 ANQGSEA. In DNA, the CDR3 is TGCAGCGTGCGACAGGCCCCTAGCACAGATACGCAGTATTTT. It yields the protein CSVRQAPSTDTQYF.

In this sample, this clonotype turned up many times. Because the library targeted alpha chains, this beta chain is an off-target read whose size means little. The V gene is TRBV27, the J gene TRBJ2-3; D unresolved. The CDR3 consists of 14 residues. V lost 3 bases, J lost 10 bases, and 17 bases lay in between. Germline V gene lookup returns CDR1 MNHEY and CDR2 SMNVEV (reference sequence). CDR3 nucleotide sequence: TGTGCCAGCAGTTTTGGAACGACCGGCCGTGCGCAGTATTTT. Amino acids: CASSFGTTGRAQYF.

Many counts were recorded for this clonotype. The size of this beta chain means little, since it is a stray read in a library made for alpha chains. The rearrangement uses TRBV3-1 and TRBJ2-5; D could derive from TRBD1 or TRBD2 (5 bases each). Germline-derived CDR1 and CDR2 are LGHDT and YNNKEL (reference sequence). The CDR3 totals 17 residues. V was pared by 4 bases and J by 3 bases, with 21 bases between. CDR3 sequence (DNA): TGTGCCAGCAGCCCCCTCCCGGGGCATAGGGGTAAAGAGACCCAGTACTTC. Protein: CASSPLPGHRGKETQYF.

Points on this clonotype: This beta chain was picked up by a library intended for alpha chains and is off target, so its count carries little meaning. The V and J genes are TRBV11-2 and TRBJ1-2; possible D gene TRBD1, 6 bases. Germline V lookup: CDR1 SGHAT, CDR2 FQNNGV. The CDR3 covers 14 residues. Trimming stripped 5 bases from V and 8 bases from J, with 18 bases between. The CDR3 here is CASSRQEASSGYTF. CDR3 in DNA: TGTGCCAGCAGCCGACAGGAGGCGAGCAGCGGCTACACCTTC.

This clonotype was picked up many times. Within a library made for alpha chains, this beta chain is off target, and its count is uninformative. J is TRBJ2-5 and V is TRBV28, with a tentative D call TRBD1 (5 bases). The CDR3 is made up of 14 amino acids. From germline, CDR1 is MDHEN and CDR2 SYDVKM. The germline V and J ends were trimmed by 6 bases and 0 bases, with 11 bases remaining between them. CDR3 coding DNA: TGTGCCAGCAGCCCTGGGGCAGACCAAGAGACCCAGTACTTC. Its translation: CASSPGADQETQYF.

This clonotype was seen a few times. This beta chain is a stray read from a library made for alpha chains; its abundance is not meaningful. The chain links TRBV18 to TRBJ2-7; 10 positions match TRBD2. Looked up from germline, CDR1 is KGHSH and CDR2 is LQKENI. The CDR3 extends over 15 amino acids. V dropped 3 bases and J dropped 7; count of bases not matched to a gene: 9. The chain's CDR3 is CASSPSAGGPKEQYF. The CDR3 region has the DNA TGTGCCAGCTCACCTTCAGCGGGAGGGCCCAAGGAGCAGTACTTC. Full variable domain (missing parts from reference TRBV18 and TRBJ2-7): NAGVMQNPRHLVRRRGQEARLRCSPMKGHSHVYWYRQLPEEGLKFMVYLQKENIIDESGMPKERFSAEFPKEGPSILRIQQVVRGDSAAYFCASSPSAGGPKEQYFGPGTRLTVT.

This clonotype was seen many times. Within a library made for alpha chains, this beta chain is off target, and its count is uninformative. The chain links TRBV12-3 or TRBV12-4 to TRBJ2-7; D gene unclear. This CDR3 spans 13 amino acids. Trimming pared 4 bases from V and 1 base from J, leaving 8 bases between. The CDR3 is CASSWTQSYEQYF. CDR3 nucleotide sequence: TGTGCCAGCAGTTGGACGCAATCCTACGAGCAGTACTTC.

This clonotype was detected many times. For a library built for alpha chains, this beta chain is a stray read; little rests on its size. The chain is built from TRBV6-5 and TRBJ1-2; D unclear. CDR1 is MNHEY, CDR2 SVGAGI, per germline. This CDR3 contains 13 residues. Trimming took off 6 bases at V and 4 bases at J, with 12 bases between the two ends. The CDR3 nucleotides are TGTGCCAGCAGGAATTTAGGAAGCTATGGCTACACCTTC. It encodes CASRNLGSYGYTF.

Regarding this clonotype: This beta chain is off target for a library built for alpha chains, so its abundance means little. This chain connects TRBV20-1 to TRBJ2-3; unclear D gene. The germline gives CDR1 DFQATT, CDR2 SNEGSKA (reference sequence). This CDR3 region has 12 residues. The V end lost 6 bases, the J end lost 7 bases, and 14 bases lay between the germline ends. CDR3 region: CSAKQGLNTQYF. Written as DNA, the CDR3 is TGCAGTGCGAAGCAAGGGTTAAATACGCAGTATTTT.

At least ten counts were recorded for this clonotype. In a library made to pick up alpha chains, this beta chain is a stray read with a size that means little. This chain joins TRBV20-1 and TRBJ1-5; D unclear. Trimming stripped 0 bases from V and 1 base from J, with 7 bases between. This CDR3 has 14 amino acids. CDR1 and CDR2 from the germline V gene are DFQATT and SNEGSKA (reference sequence). For the CDR3, the DNA is TGCAGTGCTAGAGATGCCCGAAGCAATCAGCCCCAGCATTTT. Translation gives CSARDARSNQPQHF.

This clonotype was seen at least ten times. This beta chain lies outside the target of a library built for alpha chains; its clone size means little. This sequence joins TRBV10-2 and TRBJ2-7; 9 bases match TRBD1. The CDR3 is made up of 14 amino acids. From germline, CDR1 is WSHSY and CDR2 SAAADI. Trimming at V came to 7 bases and at J to 6 bases, leaving 10 bases not matched to a gene. CDR3 amino acids: CASTTGTGTGEQYF. The CDR3 DNA reads as TGCGCCAGCACCACCGGGACAGGGACGGGCGAGCAGTACTTC.

This clonotype has a count of ten or more. This beta chain is an unintended read in a library built for alpha chains; its size means little. This chain joins TRBV28 and TRBJ1-5; D may be TRBD1 (6 bases). Per the germline V gene, CDR1 is MDHEN and CDR2 is SYDVKM. This CDR3 comprises 14 residues. V was cut by 6 bases and J by 6 bases, with 15 bases left in between. In DNA form, the CDR3 reads TGTGCCAGCAGCCCGAGGGGGGTGCCTCAGCCCCAGCATTTT. Translated: CASSPRGVPQPQHF.

A few counts support this clonotype. The library was designed around alpha chains, so this beta chain is a stray read whose abundance carries little weight. The chain joins TRBV7-8 to TRBJ2-1, with a possible D match to TRBD1 (6 bases). The CDR3 contains 15 residues. In germline, CDR1 is SGHVS, CDR2 FQNEAQ. Trimming took off 4 bases at V and 7 bases at J, with 17 bases between the two ends. The CDR3 protein is CASSSGDGRWNEQFF. The CDR3, as DNA: TGTGCCAGCAGCTCAGGGGACGGGCGGTGGAATGAGCAGTTCTTC.

This clonotype was counted ten times or more. With the library built for alpha chains, this beta chain is off target and its frequency is not meaningful. The chain has TRBV21-1 and TRBJ2-3; the table names TRBD1, a call not compared with the DNA. TRBV21-1 is reported as a pseudogene. This CDR3 is built from 15 residues. The CDR3 DNA reads TGTGCCAGCAGCCAGGGGCAGGTACGCACAGATACGCAGTATTTT. Encoded protein: CASSQGQVRTDTQYF.

The table lists this clonotype with many counts. Since the library was made to target alpha chains, this beta chain is a stray read and its abundance is not meaningful. The V and J genes are TRBV9 and TRBJ2-2; D is unresolved. Germline loops: CDR1 SGDLS, CDR2 YYNGEE. V was cut by 3 bases and J by 6 bases, with 9 bases left in between. This CDR3 has 13 residues. This CDR3 reads CASSAVMAGELFF. The CDR3 DNA follows: TGTGCCAGCAGCGCCGTTATGGCCGGGGAGCTGTTTTTT.

This clonotype was observed many times. This beta chain came through as a stray read in a library set up for alpha chains, and its size says little. This chain links TRBV4-2 with TRBJ2-5; 11 nucleotides line up with TRBD2. Germline V gives CDR1 LGHNA, CDR2 YNFKEQ. CDR3 length equals 18 residues. V lost 1 base and J lost 2; bases outside the gene matches: 9. The CDR3: CASSQGRWTSGPQETQYF. DNA of the CDR3: TGTGCCAGCAGCCAAGGACGTTGGACTAGCGGGCCTCAAGAGACCCAGTACTTC.

Ten or more counts support this clonotype. This beta chain represents an off-target read in a library built for alpha chains; its size is of limited meaning. The chain uses TRBV7-9 and TRBJ1-6; 9 bases agree with TRBD1. The germline CDR1 and CDR2 sequences are SEHNR and FQNEAQ (reference sequence). This CDR3 region has 14 residues. V was clipped by 4 bases and J by 10 bases; unmatched bases: 5. Here the CDR3 reads CASSWTGEDSPLHF. The CDR3 nucleotides are TGTGCCAGCAGCTGGACAGGGGAGGACTCACCCCTCCACTTT. Full variable domain (remainder filled in from reference TRBV7-9 and TRBJ1-6): DTGVSQNPRHKITKRGQNVTFRCDPISEHNRLYWYRQTLGQGPEFLTYFQNEAQLEKSRLLSDRFSAERPKGSFSTLEIQRTEQGDSAMYLCASSWTGEDSPLHFGNGTRLTVT.

The table lists this clonotype with many counts. This beta chain is an unintended read in a library built for alpha chains; its size means little. This chain connects TRBV29-1 to TRBJ2-1, with TRBD2 identical over 7 bases. Germline lookup yields CDR1 SQVTM and CDR2 ANQGSEA. This CDR3 spans 13 amino acids. V gave up 3 bases and J gave up 6 bases; unmatched junction bases: 5. The DNA of the CDR3 is TGCAGCGTTGAGCGGGGCGGGAGCAATGAGCAGTTCTTC. This sequence encodes CSVERGGSNEQFF.

Notes on this clonotype: Found in a library prepared for alpha chains, this beta chain is an off-target read, and its abundance has little meaning. The chain carries TRBV4-2 and TRBJ2-7; a possible D gene is TRBD2 (5 bases). In germline, CDR1 is LGHNA, CDR2 YNFKEQ. Trimming cost V 1 base and J 4 bases, with 5 bases left between them. The CDR3 spans 12 residues. CDR3 amino acids: CASSQGGYEQYF. In nucleotides, the CDR3 is TGTGCCAGCAGCCAAGGAGGGTACGAGCAGTACTTC.

This clonotype has more than one count but fewer than ten. For a library built for alpha chains, this beta chain is a stray read; little rests on its size. The chain combines TRBV20-1 with TRBJ1-4; D not certain. V lost 0 bases and J lost 7, with 15 bases in between. Germline CDR1 is DFQATT and CDR2 is SNEGSKA (reference sequence). CDR3 size: 15 residues. The DNA for the CDR3 is TGCAGTGCTAGAGATGTCCGGGCCCACACTGAAAAACTGTTTTTT. It codes for CSARDVRAHTEKLFF.

In this sample, this clonotype turned up many times. Because this beta chain is a stray read in a library intended to capture alpha chains, its abundance should not be given much weight. The chain recombines TRBV6-6 with TRBJ2-4, with TRBD2 identical over 10 bases. This CDR3 contains 19 residues. Losses at the gene ends were 7 bases for V and 1 base for J; bases not matched to a gene: 16. The germline V gene encodes CDR1 MNHNY and CDR2 SVGAGI (reference sequence). The CDR3 loop reads CASNNLAGETTSAKNIQYF. For the CDR3, the DNA is TGTGCCAGCAATAACCTAGCGGGAGAGACCACCAGCGCCAAAAACATTCAGTACTTC.

This clonotype occurred many times. This beta chain slipped into a library made for alpha chains as a stray read, so its size is not meaningful. The chain uses TRBV7-2 and TRBJ1-5, with a tentative D call TRBD1 (5 bases). Germline loops: CDR1 SGHTA, CDR2 FQGNSA. The V and J ends lost 3 bases and 2 bases respectively, with 11 bases between them. CDR3 size: 15 residues. CDR3 amino acids: CASSFGGPGNQPQHF. CDR3 nucleotide sequence: TGTGCCAGCAGCTTTGGGGGACCGGGCAATCAGCCCCAGCATTTT.

This clonotype has a count of ten or more. This beta chain is off target for a library built for alpha chains, so its abundance means little. The chain recombines TRBV5-1 with TRBJ2-1; 8 positions agree with TRBD2. This CDR3 is 21 amino acids long. The V gene's germline CDR1 is SGHRS and CDR2 YFSETQ. V lost 1 base, J lost 5 bases, and 23 bases stayed unmatched. The CDR3 DNA follows: TGCGCCAGCAGCTTGACGGGGGGGCGCGTTTTAGCGGGAACCCGGGACAATGAGCAGTTCTTC. Amino acid sequence: CASSLTGGRVLAGTRDNEQFF.

This clonotype is medium-sized by share. Since the library was made to target alpha chains, this beta chain is a stray read and its abundance is not meaningful. The V gene is TRBV28, the J gene TRBJ2-7; 9 nucleotides line up with TRBD2. Unmatched junction bases numbered 9, after V lost 6 bases and J lost 6 bases. CDR3 length: 14 residues. Germline assignment: CDR1 MDHEN and CDR2 SYDVKM. The CDR3 DNA reads as TGTGCCAGCAGATATAGCGGGAGAGTCGGCGAGCAGTACTTC. Translation: CASRYSGRVGEQYF.

The table lists this clonotype with many counts. This beta chain appears as a stray read in a library generated for alpha chains; its size is not informative. The rearrangement links TRBV20-1 to TRBJ1-2; weak D call: TRBD1 (5 bases). V lost 6 bases, J lost 2 bases, and 10 bases lay in between. Germline values: CDR1 DFQATT, CDR2 SNEGSKA (reference sequence). There are 12 residues in the CDR3. The CDR3 loop reads CSAGAVNYGYTF. DNA for the CDR3: TGCAGTGCCGGGGCAGTGAACTATGGCTACACCTTC.

There are many counts of this clonotype. This beta chain came through as a stray read in a library set up for alpha chains, and its size says little. The chain joins TRBV24-1 to TRBJ2-1; TRBD2 matches at 11 bases. The V and J ends lost 5 bases and 0 bases, in that order; junction bases with no gene match: 2. In germline, CDR1 is KGHDR, CDR2 SFDVKD. This CDR3 contains 16 residues. This CDR3 reads CATSGLAGSSYNEQFF. CDR3 nucleotides: TGTGCCACCAGTGGACTAGCGGGAAGCTCCTACAATGAGCAGTTCTTC.